The 26 T cell receptor beta chains below come from one sample, sequenced in a study of blood T cell repertoires in COVID-19 (dated by TCRdb to the early 2020s). The library was built by means of the immunoSEQ multiplex PCR assay. The immuneACCESS repertoire file appears here via TCRdb, limited to in-frame rearrangements. These files lack a portion of the clones; in checked studies, under half of the deficit traces to unresolved V genes, and the cause of the others is not known. This sample is represented by tens of thousands of clones; about nine tenths of them were singletons. The ten largest clones take up about 16% of the sample. The sample consisted of peripheral blood. The receptors come from a male donor with acute or convalescent COVID-19.

This clone turned up a few times. The CDR3 DNA reads as TGCGCCAGCAGCTCGGCGTATCGGGACAGGGGTGAAAAACTGTTTTTT. Translation: CASSSAYRDRGEKLFF. This chain joins TRBV5-1 and TRBJ1-4; TRBD1 matches 10 bases. Germline V CDR1 and CDR2: SGHRS, YFSETQ. With V trimmed by 3 bases and J by 7 bases, 9 bases remained unmatched. CDR3 size: 16 residues.

This clone was detected once. The chain has TRBV5-1 and TRBJ1-5; no clear D gene. The CDR3 covers 14 residues. The germline CDR1 and CDR2 sequences are SGHRS and YFSETQ. Trimming stripped 4 bases from V and 0 bases from J, with 8 bases between. CDR3 sequence reads: CASSPGNSNQPQHF. For the CDR3, the DNA is TGCGCCAGCAGCCCGGGTAATAGCAATCAGCCCCAGCATTTT.

The chain employs TRBV3-1 (or the pseudogene TRBV3-2) and TRBJ2-3, with D maybe TRBD2 (5 bases). The germline V gene has CDR1 LGHDT and CDR2 YNNKEL (reference sequence). V was pared by 4 bases and J by 2 bases, with 16 bases between. This CDR3 has 16 amino acids. In DNA, the CDR3 is TGTGCCAGCAGCCCTAGACTACCCTCGATCACAGATACGCAGTATTTT. Translation gives CASSPRLPSITDTQYF.

This chain links TRBV6-5 with TRBJ2-1, with 13 positions matching TRBD2. The CDR3 totals 15 residues. Germline-derived CDR1 and CDR2 are MNHEY and SVGAGI. J lost 9 bases, V lost 6 bases, and 8 bases had no gene match. The CDR3 sequence: CASSGGLAGIGEQFF. CDR3 coding DNA: TGTGCCAGCAGCGGGGGACTAGCGGGGATCGGTGAGCAGTTCTTC.

The chain links TRBV9 to TRBJ2-7; TRBD1 matches 11 bases. Germline CDR1 SGDLS, CDR2 YYNGEE. The length of the CDR3 is 15 residues. With V trimmed by 0 bases and J by 5 bases, 4 bases remained unmatched. Written as DNA, the CDR3 is TGTGCCAGCAGCGTAGCTGGGACAGGGGGTGACGAGCAGTACTTC. Residues: CASSVAGTGGDEQYF.

The chain recombines TRBV6-2 or TRBV6-3 with TRBJ1-1; 10 bases align to TRBD1. The trim removed 5 bases at V and 4 bases at J, leaving 4 bases unmatched. The germline V gene encodes CDR1 MNHEY and CDR2 SVGEGT. The CDR3 spans 14 residues. The CDR3 region has the DNA TGTGCCAGCAGTCCACGGACAGGGGGCACTGAAGCTTTCTTT. It translates to CASSPRTGGTEAFF.

V gene TRBV5-5 combines with J gene TRBJ1-5; D might be TRBD1 (6 bases). Germline V gene sequence: CDR1 SGHKS, CDR2 YYEKEE (reference sequence). The CDR3 loop spans 14 amino acids. V was clipped by 0 bases and J by 5 bases, with 9 bases between them. The CDR3 is CASSLAGDDQPQHF. The DNA for the CDR3 is TGTGCCAGCAGCTTGGCAGGGGACGATCAGCCCCAGCATTTT.

This sequence joins TRBV19 and TRBJ2-3; maybe TRBD1 (5 bases). V was shortened by 5 bases and J by 3 bases, with 12 bases between the two germline ends. Germline CDR1 reads LNHDA; CDR2 reads SQIVND (reference sequence). This CDR3 is 14 amino acids long. The CDR3 DNA sequence: TGTGCCAGTAGTTTCCAGGGAATGACAGATACGCAGTATTTT. Translated, it gives CASSFQGMTDTQYF.

The rearrangement links TRBV6-5 to TRBJ2-1; 13 bases match TRBD2. CDR1 is MNHEY and CDR2 is SVGAGI in the germline V gene. With V trimmed by 0 bases and J by 9 bases, 2 bases remained unmatched. There are 15 residues in the CDR3. CDR3 residues: CASSYSLAGGGEQFF. The CDR3 DNA follows: TGTGCCAGCAGTTACTCACTAGCGGGGGGGGGTGAGCAGTTCTTC.

The chain uses TRBV5-4 and TRBJ2-7; 10 bases map to TRBD1. Germline-derived CDR1 and CDR2 are SGHNT and YYREEE (reference sequence). The V and J ends lost 4 bases and 4 bases, in that order; junction bases with no gene match: 5. The CDR3 runs 14 residues. CDR3 nucleotides: TGTGCCAGCAGCCCCGGGACAGGGGTTTACGAGCAGTACTTC. Protein product: CASSPGTGVYEQYF. The full variable domain, completed using reference TRBV5-4 and TRBJ2-7, is ETGVTQSPTHLIKTRGQQVTLRCSSQSGHNTVSWYQQALGQGPQFIFQYYREEENGRGNFPPRFSGLQFPNYSSELNVNALELDDSALYLCASSPGTGVYEQYFGPGTRLTVT.

This clone showed up just a few times. For the CDR3, the DNA is TGTGCCAGCAGCAAGGCAAAGGAGGCCAGATACAATCAGCCCCAGCATTTT. This sequence encodes CASSKAKEARYNQPQHF. This chain links TRBV21-1 with TRBJ1-5. TRBV21-1 is a listed pseudogene. The CDR3 spans 17 residues.

The rearrangement uses TRBV19 and TRBJ2-2, with D perhaps TRBD1 (6 bases). Trimming stripped 6 bases from V and 7 bases from J, with 12 bases between. The CDR3 extends over 13 amino acids. Looked up from germline, CDR1 is LNHDA and CDR2 is SQIVND (reference sequence). CDR3 in DNA: TGTGCCAGTAGGCATGGGACACTCGGGGAGCTGTTTTTT. Its protein is CASRHGTLGELFF.

The J gene is TRBJ2-1, the V gene TRBV7-9; 7 bases line up with TRBD1. The CDR3 covers 14 residues. In germline, CDR1 is SEHNR, CDR2 FQNEAQ (reference sequence). V gave up 5 bases and J gave up 2 bases; unmatched junction bases: 3. The CDR3 is CASSEGTAYNEQFF. CDR3 coding DNA: TGTGCCAGCAGCGAGGGGACAGCCTACAATGAGCAGTTCTTC.

This chain joins TRBV5-4 and TRBJ2-7; 15 bases map to TRBD2. The CDR3 spans 15 residues. J was trimmed by 5 bases and V by 4 bases; bases with no gene match: 4. Germline V gene lookup returns CDR1 SGHNT and CDR2 YYREEE (reference sequence). Written as DNA, the CDR3 is TGTGCCAGCAGCGACGGACTAGCGGGGGGGCACGAGCAGTACTTC. Amino acids: CASSDGLAGGHEQYF.

In its sample, this clone was seen a few times. V gene TRBV12-3 or TRBV12-4 combines with J gene TRBJ1-5, with D possibly matching TRBD1 (5 bases). The CDR3 has 13 residues. The V and J ends lost 4 bases and 5 bases respectively, with 9 bases between them. The CDR3 region is CASSWGGDQPQHF. In DNA, the CDR3 is TGTGCCAGCAGTTGGGGGGGGGATCAGCCCCAGCATTTT.

There are a few counts of this clone. This rearrangement joins TRBV27 to TRBJ2-5; perhaps TRBD2 as D (6 bases). The germline CDR1 and CDR2 sequences are MNHEY and SMNVEV (reference sequence). The CDR3 is 14 amino acids. Trimming took 5 bases from V and 9 from J, leaving 19 bases between them. The CDR3 region is CASSPGGPSRAQYF. The CDR3, as DNA: TGTGCCAGCAGTCCCGGGGGACCCTCTAGGGCCCAGTACTTC.

The chain uses TRBV28 and TRBJ1-1; TRBD1 matches 9 bases. With V trimmed by 5 bases and J by 4 bases, 8 bases remained unmatched. Germline-derived CDR1 and CDR2 are MDHEN and SYDVKM. This CDR3 is built from 15 residues. CDR3 nucleotide sequence: TGTGCCAGCAGTCCCCGGGACAGGGTTGTCACTGAAGCTTTCTTT. Amino acid sequence: CASSPRDRVVTEAFF.

This rearrangement joins TRBV29-1 to TRBJ2-7; D is perhaps TRBD1 (5 bases). V lost 3 bases, J lost 0 bases, and 12 bases lay in between. CDR3 size: 14 residues. Germline V gives CDR1 SQVTM, CDR2 ANQGSEA. The CDR3 DNA sequence: TGCAGCGTTGATTATCGGACACCCTCCTACGAGCAGTACTTC. Translation gives CSVDYRTPSYEQYF.

The rearrangement uses TRBV30 and TRBJ1-1; possible D gene TRBD1, 6 bases. V was pared by 5 bases and J by 4 bases, with 11 bases between. The CDR3 has 12 amino acids. CDR1 GTSNPN and CDR2 SVGIG come from the germline V gene (reference sequence). In DNA form, the CDR3 reads TGTGCCTGGGCAGGGGCTCTCACTGAAGCTTTCTTT. Amino acids: CAWAGALTEAFF.

The chain couples TRBV19 to TRBJ2-5, with a tentative D call TRBD1 (7 bases). There are 14 residues in the CDR3. Germline loops: CDR1 LNHDA, CDR2 SQIVND (reference sequence). V lost 10 bases and J lost 4, with 19 bases in between. The CDR3 loop reads CAMGGRAGGETQYF. CDR3 in DNA: TGTGCCATGGGGGGCAGGGCAGGGGGAGAGACCCAGTACTTC. Full variable domain (rest looked up from reference TRBV19 and TRBJ2-5): DGGITQSPKYLFRKEGQNVTLSCEQNLNHDAMYWYRQDPGQGLRLIYYSQIVNDFQKGDIAEGYSVSREKKESFPLTVTSAQKNPTAFYLCAMGGRAGGETQYFGPGTRLLVL.

The chain uses TRBV6-4 and TRBJ2-2; D is perhaps TRBD2 (6 bases). This CDR3 is built from 13 residues. The germline CDR1 and CDR2 sequences are MRHNA and SNTAGT. Trimming stripped 8 bases from V and 6 bases from J, with 13 bases between. CDR3 DNA sequence: TGTGCCAGCCGCCCCGAGCGGGCCGGGGAGCTGTTTTTT. It is translated as CASRPERAGELFF.

The J gene is TRBJ1-1, the V gene TRBV9, with TRBD1 matching 8 bases. After removal of 0 bases from V and 0 bases from J, the junction contained 10 bases not matched to a gene. There are 18 residues in the CDR3. CDR1 is SGDLS, CDR2 YYNGEE, per germline. The CDR3 protein is CASSVGDRGAPMNTEAFF. Written as DNA, the CDR3 is TGTGCCAGCAGCGTAGGCGACAGGGGCGCACCTATGAACACTGAAGCTTTCTTT.

V is TRBV5-1 and J is TRBJ2-1; 10 nucleotides line up with TRBD2. The CDR3 extends over 16 amino acids. Germline CDR1 and CDR2: SGHRS and YFSETQ. V was clipped by 0 bases and J by 3 bases; unmatched bases: 3. CDR3 bases: TGCGCCAGCAGCTTGGGGTCTAGCGGGGGCTACAATGAGCAGTTCTTC. Translated, it gives CASSLGSSGGYNEQFF.

The rearrangement joins TRBV7-9 to TRBJ2-3; D not certain. V lost 4 bases and J 6 bases, leaving 20 bases between the germline ends. This CDR3 is 16 amino acids long. CDR1 SEHNR and CDR2 FQNEAQ come from the germline V gene (reference sequence). CDR3 loop: CASSSTDPPAFDTQYF. The CDR3 bases are TGTGCCAGCAGCTCGACTGATCCACCCGCCTTTGATACGCAGTATTTT.

The chain couples TRBV5-1 to TRBJ1-2, with TRBD1 matching 8 bases. The CDR3 consists of 15 residues. The J segment lost 8 bases and the V segment lost 0 bases, leaving 9 bases of the junction unmatched. Germline V gene lookup returns CDR1 SGHRS and CDR2 YFSETQ. CDR3 coding DNA: TGCGCCAGCAGCTTGGAAGGACAGGGACTGACCGGCTACACCTTC. It yields the protein CASSLEGQGLTGYTF.

This chain joins TRBV2 and TRBJ1-3, with D possibly matching TRBD1 (5 bases). V lost 6 bases and J lost 2, with 14 bases in between. The CDR3 spans 15 residues. Germline V CDR1 and CDR2: SNHLY, FYNNEI. CDR3 sequence (DNA): TGTGCCAGCAGCACCCCCGGGGGGGCTGGAAACACCATATATTTT. Amino acids: CASSTPGGAGNTIYF.